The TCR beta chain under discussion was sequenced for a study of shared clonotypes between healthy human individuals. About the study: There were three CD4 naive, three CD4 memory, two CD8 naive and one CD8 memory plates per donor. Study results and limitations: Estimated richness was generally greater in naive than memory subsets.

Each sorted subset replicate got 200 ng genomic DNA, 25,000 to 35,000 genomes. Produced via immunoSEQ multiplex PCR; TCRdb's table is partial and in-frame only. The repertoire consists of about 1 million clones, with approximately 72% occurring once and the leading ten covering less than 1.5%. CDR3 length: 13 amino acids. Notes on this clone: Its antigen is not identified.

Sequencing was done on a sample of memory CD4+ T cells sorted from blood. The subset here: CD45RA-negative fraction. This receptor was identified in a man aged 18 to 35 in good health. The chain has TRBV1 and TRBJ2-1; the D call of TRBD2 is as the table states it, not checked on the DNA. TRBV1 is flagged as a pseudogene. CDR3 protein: CTSSSGRGYEQFF. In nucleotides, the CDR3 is TGCACCAGCAGTAGCGGGAGAGGTTATGAGCAGTTCTTC.